This TCR beta chain derives from a study of beta chain features in type 1 diabetes. Notes on this clone: The antigen is unknown.

Points from the study as a whole: Among patients, naive, central memory and Treg TCRB repertoires appeared more similar than among healthy donors. For Type 1 diabetes patients, all four CD4+ subsets carried TCRB CDR3s that were moderately but significantly shorter.

In germline, CDR1 is GTSNPN, CDR2 SVGIG (reference sequence). The CDR3 is made up of 13 amino acids. V was shortened by 5 bases and J by 5 bases, with 10 bases between the two germline ends. The sequenced template was cDNA made from the entire isolated RNA. The repertoire was sequenced with immunoSEQ multiplex PCR; TCRdb's copy has only in-frame clones and lacks some. The table lists about 710,000 clones, over 12% of them singletons, with just under 0.04% in the top ten. The chain joins TRBV30 to TRBJ1-6; D is uncertain. The clonotype originates from a man aged 18 to 29 with type 1 diabetes. Sequenced: naive CD4+ T cells from blood. The DNA for the CDR3 is TGTGCCTGGGACCTCCAAAATAATTCACCCCTCCACTTT. It is translated as CAWDLQNNSPLHF.